These T cell receptor beta chains were read from a single sample in a study of cytomegalovirus exposure and HLA in healthy donors. Here immunoSEQ multiplex PCR was the method, and the copy in TCRdb shows in-frame clones only, minus some. The data hold 150,000 to 200,000 clones, with roughly 80% observed a single time. Sequenced material: PBMCs. Receptor source: a male donor in good health and CMV-seronegative. Both conserved end residues are part of each CDR3. Fields, in order: J gene, D gene, V gene, clone size, CDR3 DNA, CDR3 protein. D genes are given only for firm matches. Clone size is stated in some rows and not others, as once, few, many or a class when expanded.

TRBJ2-2 | TRBD2 | TRBV11-3 | once | TGTGCCAGCAGCTTAACCGGGGGGGACGGGGAGCTGTTTTTT | CASSLTGGDGELFF
TRBJ2-5 | TRBD1 | TRBV5-4 | - | TGTGCCAGCAGCCCGGGACAGGTAGAGTACCAAGAGACCCAGTACTTC | CASSPGQVEYQETQYF
TRBJ2-5 | TRBD2 | TRBV27 | - | TGTGCCAGCAGTCACAGACTAGCGGGAGGGGAGACCCAGTACTTC | CASSHRLAGGETQYF
TRBJ1-2 | - | TRBV7-2 | - | TGTGCCAGCAGCTTAGACAGATCTAACTATGGCTACACCTTC | CASSLDRSNYGYTF
TRBJ1-1 | TRBD1 | TRBV6-1 | - | TGTGCCAGCAGAGTGACAGGGTCGGGGAACACTGAAGCTTTCTTT | CASRVTGSGNTEAFF
TRBJ2-5 | - | TRBV7-2 | - | TGTGCCAGCAGCCCCGAGGGCTGGGAGACCCAGTACTTC | CASSPEGWETQYF
TRBJ1-2 | - | TRBV7-9 | once | TGTGCCCCCGAAGGAGCGGCTGGCTACACCTTC | CAPEGAAGYTF
TRBJ2-7 | TRBD1 | TRBV29-1 | - | TGCAGCGTTGACCCCGGGCAGGGGGAAGGGCAGTACTTC | CSVDPGQGEGQYF
TRBJ1-2 | - | TRBV6-1 | few | TGTGCCAGCAGTGCAGGACAAAGCTATGGCTACACCTTC | CASSAGQSYGYTF
TRBJ2-1 | TRBD2 | TRBV2 | - | TGTGCCAGCAAAAGCGGGACTTACAATGAGCAGTTCTTC | CASKSGTYNEQFF
TRBJ2-5 | TRBD1 | TRBV28 | few | TGTGCCAGCAAGGGGTCGACAGGGCTTTTGGAGACCCAGTACTTC | CASKGSTGLLETQYF
TRBJ1-1 | - | TRBV7-6 | - | TGTGCCAGCAGCTTTTTGACAGGGAACACTGAAGCTTTCTTT | CASSFLTGNTEAFF
TRBJ2-7 | TRBD1 | TRBV18 | - | TGTGCCAGCTCACCCCCGACAGGGGACGAGCAGTACTTC | CASSPPTGDEQYF
TRBJ1-2 | - | TRBV7-9 | - | TGTTCCAGCAGCTTAATCCGATCCGCCGGCTATGGCTACACCTTC | CSSSLIRSAGYGYTF
TRBJ2-3 | TRBD2 | TRBV5-1 | - | TGCGCCAGCAGCCTGACTAGCGGAAGCACAGATACGCAGTATTTT | CASSLTSGSTDTQYF
TRBJ2-1 | TRBD2 | TRBV27 | - | TGTGCCAGTGGGAGGTCGGGGGGGGTTGGCTATGAGCAGTTCTTC | CASGRSGGVGYEQFF
TRBJ2-3 | - | TRBV7-9 | - | TGTGCCAGCAGCTCCCAGAGCACAGATACGCAGTATTTT | CASSSQSTDTQYF
TRBJ1-1 | - | TRBV10-2 | - | TGCGCCAGCACCCAGGGAGGTGGGGACACTGAAGCTTTCTTT | CASTQGGGDTEAFF
TRBJ2-1 | TRBD1 | TRBV2 | - | TGTGCCAGCAGTAGGAGGACAGGGGATTGGAATGAGCAGTTCTTC | CASSRRTGDWNEQFF
TRBJ2-2 | TRBD2 | TRBV5-4 | - | TGTGCCAGCAGCCTGCCTGGGGCGGGAGGACCCACCGGGGAGCTGTTTTTT | CASSLPGAGGPTGELFF
TRBJ2-7 | - | TRBV5-1 | - | TGCGCCAGCAGCCCGGGTCTTTTCTCCTACGAGCAGTACTTC | CASSPGLFSYEQYF
TRBJ1-5 | - | TRBV7-3 | - | TGTGCCAGCAGCTCCCAGCGCGATCAGCCCCAGCATTTT | CASSSQRDQPQHF
TRBJ1-6 | TRBD1 | TRBV4-3 | - | TGCGCCAGCAGCACGACAGGGGGGGATAATTCACCCCTCCACTTT | CASSTTGGDNSPLHF
TRBJ2-1 | TRBD1 | TRBV9 | - | TGTGCCAGCAGCCCAGGGACAGTCAATGAGCAGTTCTTC | CASSPGTVNEQFF
TRBJ1-2 | TRBD1 | TRBV9 | - | TGTGCCAGCAGCGCGGACAGGGGGGCGGGTGGCTACACCTTC | CASSADRGAGGYTF
TRBJ1-6 | TRBD1 | TRBV5-1 | - | TGCGCCAGCAGCTTGTCCGGGACAGAAAGTTCACCCCTCCACTTT | CASSLSGTESSPLHF
TRBJ2-4 | - | TRBV7-9 | - | TGTGCCAGCAGCCCCGGGTGGGCCAAAAACATTCAGTACTTC | CASSPGWAKNIQYF
TRBJ2-1 | - | TRBV6-5 | - | TGTGCCAGCAGTTACGACAGGATCGTCAATGAGCAGTTCTTC | CASSYDRIVNEQFF
TRBJ2-7 | - | TRBV5-5 | once | TGTGCCAGCAGCTTCTCCCACTTCCCCTCCTACGAGCAGTACTTC | CASSFSHFPSYEQYF